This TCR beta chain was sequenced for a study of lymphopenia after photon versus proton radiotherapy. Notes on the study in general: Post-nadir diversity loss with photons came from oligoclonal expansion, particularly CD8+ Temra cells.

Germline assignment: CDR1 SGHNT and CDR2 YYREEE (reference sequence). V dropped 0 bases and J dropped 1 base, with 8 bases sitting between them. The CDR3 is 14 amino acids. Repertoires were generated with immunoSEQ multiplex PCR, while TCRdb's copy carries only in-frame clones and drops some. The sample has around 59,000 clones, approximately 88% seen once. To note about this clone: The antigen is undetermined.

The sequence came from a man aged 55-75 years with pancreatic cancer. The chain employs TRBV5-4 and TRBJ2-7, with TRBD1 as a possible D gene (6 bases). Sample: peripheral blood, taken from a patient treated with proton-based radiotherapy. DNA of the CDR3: TGTGCCAGCAGCTTGGGACAGGATTCCTACGAGCAGTACTTC. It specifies CASSLGQDSYEQYF. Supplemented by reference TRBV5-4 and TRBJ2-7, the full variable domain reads ETGVTQSPTHLIKTRGQQVTLRCSSQSGHNTVSWYQQALGQGPQFIFQYYREEENGRGNFPPRFSGLQFPNYSSELNVNALELDDSALYLCASSLGQDSYEQYFGPGTRLTVT.